The 17 T cell receptor beta chains given below trace back to one sample, sequenced in a study of blood T cell repertoires in COVID-19 (dated by TCRdb to the early 2020s). Receptors were amplified or captured by the immunoSEQ multiplex PCR assay. TCRdb carries this immuneACCESS record with in-frame sequences only. Its versions omit some clonotypes, under half of them owing to an unresolved V gene in the studies checked, with the rest unexplained. Across this sample there are 200,000 or so clones, with about four fifths seen only once. The top ten hold 12% of the sample. Sequenced: peripheral blood. Receptors were obtained from a woman aged 80 or older with COVID-19, enrolled during active disease.

The chain recombines TRBV5-3 with TRBJ1-2; D remains ambiguous. TRBV5-3 is sorted into the ORF group, with uncertain function. The CDR3 is 12 residues long. V dropped 1 base and J dropped 3 bases, with 4 bases sitting between them. CDR3 in amino acids: CARSLLYYGYTF. The CDR3 nucleotides read TGTGCCAGAAGCTTGCTGTACTATGGCTACACCTTC.

Only a few counts were recorded for this clone. The chain has TRBV6-2 or TRBV6-3 and TRBJ2-7; weak D call: TRBD2 (6 bases). Looked up from germline, CDR1 is MNHEY and CDR2 is SVGEGT. This CDR3 has 16 amino acids. Trimming removed 2 bases from V and 0 bases from J, with 14 bases in between. In DNA, the CDR3 is TGTGCCAGCAGTTACCACAACCGGGACTTCTCCTACGAGCAGTACTTC. Encoded protein: CASSYHNRDFSYEQYF.

The chain combines TRBV7-9 with TRBJ2-7; 8 positions agree with TRBD2. This CDR3 contains 16 residues. Germline CDR1 is SEHNR and CDR2 is FQNEAQ (reference sequence). V was clipped by 6 bases and J by 3 bases; unmatched bases: 13. The CDR3 sequence is CASSSPVGGGVYEQYF. CDR3 in DNA: TGTGCCAGCAGTTCCCCCGTCGGGGGGGGAGTCTACGAGCAGTACTTC.

The gene calls are TRBV28 and TRBJ2-3, with D possibly being TRBD1 (5 bases). Trimming left V 1 base short and J 1 base short, with 15 bases between. CDR1 and CDR2 (germline): MDHEN, SYDVKM. The CDR3 is 17 amino acids. CDR3 amino acids: CASSLSPGQKGTDTQYF. The CDR3 DNA reads TGTGCCAGCAGTTTATCTCCAGGGCAAAAGGGCACAGATACGCAGTATTTT.

The chain recombines TRBV9 with TRBJ1-3, with D perhaps matching TRBD1 (6 bases). The V end lost 4 bases, the J end lost 0 bases, and 11 bases lay between the germline ends. The CDR3 has 15 amino acids. The germline gives CDR1 SGDLS, CDR2 YYNGEE. The CDR3 loop reads CASSPEGVSGNTIYF. DNA of the CDR3: TGTGCCAGCAGCCCCGAGGGGGTCTCTGGAAACACCATATATTTT.

The chain employs TRBV9 and TRBJ1-1, with D maybe TRBD1 (5 bases). V lost 0 bases and J lost 1, with 10 bases in between. The germline gives CDR1 SGDLS, CDR2 YYNGEE. The CDR3 covers 15 residues. Here the CDR3 DNA reads TGTGCCAGCAGCGTAGTTGGGGCTGGGAACACTGAAGCTTTCTTT. This codes for CASSVVGAGNTEAFF.

CDR3 sequence: CASSLLGGGAYNEQFF. CDR3 bases: TGTGCCAGCAGCTTACTCGGGGGGGGCGCCTACAATGAGCAGTTCTTC. This rearrangement joins TRBV7-2 to TRBJ2-1, with TRBD2 matching 8 bases. This CDR3 region has 16 residues. Germline CDR1 reads SGHTA; CDR2 reads FQGNSA. With V trimmed by 2 bases and J by 2 bases, 5 bases remained unmatched.

V and J are TRBV3-1 (or the pseudogene TRBV3-2) and TRBJ2-1, with TRBD2 matching 11 bases. The CDR3 has 15 amino acids. Germline CDR1 LGHDT, CDR2 YNNKEL (reference sequence). V shed 6 bases and J 12 bases; nucleotides not matched to a gene: 13. Here the CDR3 reads CASSTRGLAAAGQFF. CDR3 DNA sequence: TGTGCCAGCAGTACAAGGGGACTAGCGGCCGCCGGGCAGTTCTTC.

The count of this clone is one. The chain joins TRBV5-8 to TRBJ2-7, with D maybe TRBD1 (6 bases). Germline CDR1 and CDR2: SGHTS and YDEGEE. V was shortened by 7 bases and J by 2 bases, with 16 bases between the two germline ends. This CDR3 region has 14 residues. For the CDR3, the DNA is TGTGCCAGCGATCGGCGACAGGCCCCCTACGAGCAGTACTTC. Its protein product is CASDRRQAPYEQYF.

The CDR3, as DNA: TGTGCCAGTAGTGCCTGGACAGGGGCCCAAGGCTACTATGGCTACACCTTC. Encoded protein: CASSAWTGAQGYYGYTF. The J gene is TRBJ1-2, the V gene TRBV19; 9 bases fit TRBD1. CDR1 is LNHDA, CDR2 SQIVND, per germline (reference sequence). Trimming removed 5 bases from V and 3 bases from J; junction bases left unmatched: 13. The CDR3 loop spans 17 amino acids.

This chain joins TRBV7-8 and TRBJ1-2, with TRBD1 as a possible D gene (6 bases). V lost 5 bases to trimming and J lost 0 bases, with 22 bases between them. Germline V lookup: CDR1 SGHVS, CDR2 FQNEAQ. This CDR3 region has 18 residues. CDR3 in amino acids: CASSPGQLINSPNYGYTF. The CDR3 coding sequence is TGTGCCAGCAGCCCCGGACAGCTGATCAATTCGCCTAACTATGGCTACACCTTC.

The V and J genes are TRBV5-5 and TRBJ1-2; D is undetermined. V lost 3 bases, J lost 3 bases, and 6 bases lay in between. Germline V lookup: CDR1 SGHKS, CDR2 YYEKEE (reference sequence). This CDR3 has 12 residues. The CDR3 bases are TGTGCCAGCAGCTACGAGTACTATGGCTACACCTTC. This gives the protein CASSYEYYGYTF. Full variable domain (missing parts from reference TRBV5-5 and TRBJ1-2): DAGVTQSPTHLIKTRGQQVTLRCSPISGHKSVSWYQQVLGQGPQFIFQYYEKEERGRGNFPDRFSARQFPNYSSELNVNALLLGDSALYLCASSYEYYGYTFGSGTRLTVV.

This chain joins TRBV11-3 and TRBJ1-4; D is unresolved. The ends were cut back, 7 bases at V and 7 bases at J, with 13 bases in the middle. Germline values: CDR1 SGHNT, CDR2 YENEEA. The CDR3 has 13 residues. Written as DNA, the CDR3 is TGTGCCAGCAACCACCGTGCAGGTGAAAAACTGTTTTTT. It encodes CASNHRAGEKLFF.

This sequence joins TRBV5-1 and TRBJ2-1; TRBD2 agrees at 7 bases. Germline V gene data show CDR1 as SGHRS and CDR2 as YFSETQ. This CDR3 contains 15 residues. V shed 1 base and J 6 bases; nucleotides not matched to a gene: 7. The CDR3 coding sequence is TGCGCCAGCAGCTTGTCTAGCGGACTTCCCAATGAGCAGTTCTTC. Translation gives CASSLSSGLPNEQFF. The whole variable domain, filled in from reference TRBV5-1 and TRBJ2-1, reads KAGVTQTPRYLIKTRGQQVTLSCSPISGHRSVSWYQQTPGQGLQFLFEYFSETQRNKGNFPGRFSGRQFSNSRSEMNVSTLELGDSALYLCASSLSSGLPNEQFFGPGTRLTVL.

The chain couples TRBV18 to TRBJ2-7; 10 bases are a match to TRBD1. Germline V CDR1 and CDR2: KGHSH, LQKENI. This CDR3 contains 16 residues. J gave up 2 bases and V 2 bases, and 6 bases lay outside the gene matches. The CDR3 loop is CASSPYGQGGTYEQYF. The CDR3 DNA follows: TGTGCCAGCTCACCATACGGACAGGGGGGTACCTACGAGCAGTACTTC.

The chain carries TRBV9 and TRBJ1-1, with 10 bases identical to TRBD1. In germline, CDR1 is SGDLS, CDR2 YYNGEE. After removal of 0 bases from V and 2 bases from J, the junction contained 10 bases not matched to a gene. This CDR3 has 18 residues. As DNA, the CDR3 is TGTGCCAGCAGCGTAGGGGCGTGGACAGGGGGTCGAAACACTGAAGCTTTCTTT. Protein: CASSVGAWTGGRNTEAFF.

This rearrangement joins TRBV10-3 to TRBJ2-6, with 7 bases matching TRBD1. With 0 bases clipped from V and 2 bases from J, the junction kept 4 bases outside the gene matches. In germline, CDR1 is ENHRY, CDR2 SYGVKD. The CDR3 has 17 residues. As DNA, the CDR3 is TGTGCCATCAGTGAGTCGGACAGGCTCCCTGGGGCCAACGTCCTGACTTTC. Amino acids: CAISESDRLPGANVLTF.